This T cell receptor (beta chain) emerged from a study of blood T cell repertoires in COVID-19 (dated by TCRdb to 2020 to 2021). For the wider study: Collaborator samples came from the United States, Italy and Spain and covered acute and convalescent phases of COVID-19. Samples were obtained from the ongoing ImmuneRACE study (first 160 participants) and from about 1,300 subjects provided by 6 global collaborators. Deeply sampled blood TCRbeta repertoires from subjects exposed to, actively infected with, or recovered from COVID-19 were included in the dataset. Sample metadata almost always included a de-identified subject ID, COVID-19 status, age in years and sex. HLA class I and class II types, where available, came from metadata supplied by the sample provider rather than from assay-based typing. The repertoires were released in a freely available public database meant as a resource for research on the immune response to SARS-CoV-2. The material from the prospective study consisted of cDNA or gDNA derived from T cells, B-cell-depleted T cells, or PBMCs.

Participants in the prospective study were aged roughly 18 to 89 years, lived in 24 United States geographic areas, and enrolled through a virtual design. To assign participants to cohorts, the prospective study relied on clinical history that participants themselves reported in a screening survey and a study questionnaire. For ImmuneRACE Cohort 3, a participant was defined as recovered based on two consecutive negative NP/OP PCR tests, clearance by a healthcare professional, or resolution of symptoms. Mobile phlebotomists in the prospective study collected whole blood, serum and a nasopharyngeal or oropharyngeal swab from every participant. Additional blood draws and questionnaires over a 2-month period could optionally be provided by prospective study participants. Blood samples from the prospective study were shipped frozen or at room temperature prior to DNA extraction. Points the paper makes about the study in general: The amount of clinical and demographic metadata varied by source and participant and was provided uncurated.

With respect to this clone: It lacks a known antigen. Base qualities are not provided; no much larger clone lies one nucleotide away.

Taken from the germline V gene (reference sequence), the CDR1 and CDR2 loops are GTSNPN and SVGIG. Including cysteine and phenylalanine, the CDR3 has 13 amino acids. Only the CDR3 part of the read is kept: 39 bases, read in frame from the first base. From V the trimming removes 1 base and from J it removes 6 bases, while the gene matches leave 0 bases of the junction unaccounted for. TCRbeta CDR3 regions were amplified from genomic DNA by means of the immunoSEQ Assay, a bias-controlled multiplex PCR. Concerning the study's data processing: Within the assay, amplification of reference gene primers was used to estimate how many nucleated cells each sample contained. To quantify the absolute abundance of each unique TCRbeta CDR3 rearrangement, sequence reads were collapsed and filtered. Productive Simpson clonality was computed per sample as the square root of Simpson's diversity index over productive rearrangements. TCRdb mirrors the immuneACCESS table, restricted to in-frame sequences. Some clones are absent from its copies; in checked studies, under half trace to an unresolved V gene, and the reason for the others is unknown. That table gives V, J and clone size, and the DNA gave D and trimming. The sample has 150,000 to 200,000 clones on record, almost 80% of them singletons. Of the sample, 17% is held by the ten largest clones.

The TCR was taken from a woman aged 45-65 years who had recovered from COVID-19. Recombination connected TRBV30 to TRBJ1-5, with 10 central nucleotides matching TRBD1. The sample consisted of PBMCs or T cells enriched from blood (not recorded which). The DNA sequence is given as TGTGCCTGGAGTGGGACAGGGGGTCAGCCCCAGCATTTT. Protein translation: CAWSGTGGQPQHF.